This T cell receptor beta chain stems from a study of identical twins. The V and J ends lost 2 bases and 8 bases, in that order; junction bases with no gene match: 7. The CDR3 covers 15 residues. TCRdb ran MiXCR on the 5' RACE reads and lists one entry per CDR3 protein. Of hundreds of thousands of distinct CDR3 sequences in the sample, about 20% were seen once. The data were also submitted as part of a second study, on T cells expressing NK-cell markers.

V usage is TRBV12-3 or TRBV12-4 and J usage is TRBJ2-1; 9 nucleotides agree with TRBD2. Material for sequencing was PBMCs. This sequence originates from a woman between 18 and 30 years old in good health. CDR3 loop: CASSLSGGRAYEQFF. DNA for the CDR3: TGTGCCAGCAGTTTATCTGGCGGGAGGGCATATGAGCAGTTCTTC.